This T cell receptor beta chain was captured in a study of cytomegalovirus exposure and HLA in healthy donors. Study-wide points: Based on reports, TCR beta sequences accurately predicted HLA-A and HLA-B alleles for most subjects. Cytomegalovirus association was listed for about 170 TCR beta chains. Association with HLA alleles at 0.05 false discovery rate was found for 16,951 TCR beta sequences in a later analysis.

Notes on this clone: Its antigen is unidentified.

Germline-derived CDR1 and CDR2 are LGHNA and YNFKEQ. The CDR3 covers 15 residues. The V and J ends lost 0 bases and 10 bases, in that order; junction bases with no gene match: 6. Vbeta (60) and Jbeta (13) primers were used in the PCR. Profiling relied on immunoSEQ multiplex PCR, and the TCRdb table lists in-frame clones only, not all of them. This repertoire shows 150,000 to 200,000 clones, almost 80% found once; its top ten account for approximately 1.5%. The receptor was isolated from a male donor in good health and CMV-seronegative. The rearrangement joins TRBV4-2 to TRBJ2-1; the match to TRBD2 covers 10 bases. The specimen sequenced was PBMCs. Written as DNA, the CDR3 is TGTGCCAGCAGCCAAGATAGGCTAGCGGGAGAGGAGCAGTTCTTC. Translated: CASSQDRLAGEEQFF.